A selection of T cell receptor beta chains follows, all from one sample in a study of blood T cell repertoires in COVID-19. Clones were read by immunoSEQ multiplex PCR, and TCRdb kept only the in-frame ones, dropping some. The data contain about 170,000 clones, 80% to 90% of them seen just once; the ten biggest clones take up roughly 18%. The sequenced sample consisted of peripheral blood. Receptors originate from a woman aged 70-85 years who had recovered from COVID-19. CDR3s include the opening cysteine and the closing phenylalanine or tryptophan. The D gene is left open where the match is weak. Not every row has a clone size; where given, it reads once, few, many or a size class.

>12|TRBD2|NA|TRBV6-5|TRBJ2-7
TGTACCAGCAGGGAGGGACTCTACGAGCAGTACTTC
CTSREGLYEQYF
>15|NA|few|TRBV6-5|TRBJ1-4
TGTGCCAGCAGCCGGACCAGGGGTGGCAATGAAAAACTGTTTTTT
CASSRTRGGNEKLFF
>11|NA|once|TRBV14|TRBJ2-7
TGTGCCAGCAGCTCAAATCTCGGGTTGGGCTTC
CASSSNLGLGF
>14|TRBD1|few|TRBV3-1/TRBV3-2|TRBJ1-2
TGTGCCAGCAGCCCCACAGGGGGCGGCTATGGCTACACCTTC
CASSPTGGGYGYTF
>15|TRBD1|NA|TRBV30|TRBJ1-1
TGTGCCTGGCTGGCGCTCCGACAGGGTGGTACTGAAGCTTTCTTT
CAWLALRQGGTEAFF
>16|NA|NA|TRBV21-1|TRBJ2-1
TGTGCCAGCAGCAATCGCGCGGGGGAGACCTACAATGAGCAGTTCTTC
CASSNRAGETYNEQFF
>14|TRBD2|NA|TRBV4-2|TRBJ2-3
TGTGCCAGCAGCCAAGTCCGGGAGGCGGATACGCAGTATTTT
CASSQVREADTQYF
>14|TRBD2|NA|TRBV4-2|TRBJ2-4
TGTGCCAGCAGCCGGGGGGGACTAGCCCACCATCCGTACTTC
CASSRGGLAHHPYF
>16|TRBD2|many|TRBV6-4|TRBJ2-3
TGTGCCAGCAGTAAGGGACTAGCGGGGGACACAGATACGCAGTATTTT
CASSKGLAGDTDTQYF
>14|NA|once|TRBV20-1|TRBJ2-1
TGCAGTGCTAGTGGGGGGCTAGCGGTCTATGAGCAGTTCTTC
CSASGGLAVYEQFF
>14|NA|NA|TRBV19|TRBJ1-2
TGTGCCAGTAGTCCCACGGCGGCCGTATATGGCTACACCTTC
CASSPTAAVYGYTF
>15|TRBD2|NA|TRBV19|TRBJ2-1
TGTGCCAGTAGCTCCCTAGCGGGGAATGACAATGAGCAGTTCTTC
CASSSLAGNDNEQFF
>15|TRBD2|NA|TRBV9|TRBJ2-7
TGTGCCAGCAGCACTTTTAGCGGGGGCGGCTACGAGCAGTACTTC
CASSTFSGGGYEQYF
>15|TRBD1|NA|TRBV5-1|TRBJ1-5
TGCGCCAGCAGCTGGGGGGGGACAGGGCCCCAGGCCCAGCATTTT
CASSWGGTGPQAQHF
>14|NA|NA|TRBV7-2|TRBJ2-2
TGTGCCAGCAGCTTAGTGGGAGGTAGCGGGGAGCTGTTTTTT
CASSLVGGSGELFF
>10|NA|NA|TRBV28|TRBJ1-1
TGTGCCAGCTCGGGGGTTTGGGCTTTCTTT
CASSGVWAFF
>16|TRBD2|NA|TRBV27|TRBJ2-7
TGTGCCAGCAGTCCCGGAGCGGGAGGGGGAAACTACGAGCAGTACTTC
CASSPGAGGGNYEQYF
>13|TRBD1|NA|TRBV10-3|TRBJ2-3
TGTGCCATCACTGGGACAGGCACAGATACGCAGTATTTT
CAITGTGTDTQYF
>15|TRBD1|few|TRBV9|TRBJ1-1
TGTGCCAGAAAAACAGGGGGCATACAGAACACTGAAGCTTTCTTT
CARKTGGIQNTEAFF
>14|NA|NA|TRBV7-3|TRBJ2-1
TGTGCCAGCAGCTTATTGGGCACCTACAATGAGCAGTTCTTC
CASSLLGTYNEQFF
>13|NA|NA|TRBV27|TRBJ2-3
TGTGCCAGCAGCCTCCGGGGTACAGATACGCAGTATTTT
CASSLRGTDTQYF
>15|NA|once|TRBV4-2|TRBJ2-2
TGTGCCAGCAGCCCCCGGGACTCGAACACCGGGGAGCTGTTTTTT
CASSPRDSNTGELFF
>17|TRBD2|NA|TRBV3-1/TRBV3-2|TRBJ2-5
TGTGCCAGCAGCCAAGGGTCCGGCGGGGGGGCCGGGGAGACCCAGTACTTC
CASSQGSGGGAGETQYF
>15|NA|NA|TRBV15|TRBJ1-1
TGTGCCACCAGCAGAGATAGGAGGCAGGCGGATGAAGCTTTCTTT
CATSRDRRQADEAFF
>13|TRBD1|NA|TRBV6-2/TRBV6-3|TRBJ1-1
TGTGCCAGCAGCCACAGGGGGCAGGATGAAGCTTTCTTT
CASSHRGQDEAFF
>15|NA|NA|TRBV5-1|TRBJ2-5
TGCGCCAGCAATCCGGGGGCGGGAGTATCGGAGACCCAGTACTTC
CASNPGAGVSETQYF
>13|NA|NA|TRBV7-3|TRBJ1-5
TGTGCCAGCAGCTTAATGGCTAATCAGCCCCAGCATTTT
CASSLMANQPQHF
>13|TRBD1|NA|TRBV6-2/TRBV6-3|TRBJ2-7
TGTGCCAGCAGTACTCAGGGGGCGGGTGAGCAGTACTTC
CASSTQGAGEQYF
>16|TRBD2|NA|TRBV7-2|TRBJ2-3
TGTGCCAGCAGCTTAGCGCTAGCGGGCAACACAGATACGCAGTATTTT
CASSLALAGNTDTQYF
>12|NA|NA|TRBV29-1|TRBJ1-4
TGCAGCGTTGGTCGGCAGGGTGAAAAACTGTTTTTT
CSVGRQGEKLFF
>16|NA|NA|TRBV15|TRBJ1-2
TGTGCCACCAGCAGCAGGACAGCCATTTCTAACTATGGCTACACCTTC
CATSSRTAISNYGYTF
>13|NA|NA|TRBV13|TRBJ2-3
TGTGCCAGCAGCCAGGGCCGGGGGAATACGCAGTATTTT
CASSQGRGNTQYF
>14|TRBD2|NA|TRBV28|TRBJ2-4
TGTGCCAGCAGTCCCGGGGGGGGTGGAAACATTCAGTACTTC
CASSPGGGGNIQYF
>15|TRBD2|NA|TRBV5-4|TRBJ2-5
TGTGCCAGCAGACCGGGACTAACCCTCGGAGAGACCCAGTACTTC
CASRPGLTLGETQYF
>15|TRBD2|once|TRBV12-5|TRBJ2-1
TGTGCTAGTGGTTGGACTAGCGGGGGGGCCAATGAGCAGTTCTTC
CASGWTSGGANEQFF
>17|TRBD1|NA|TRBV28|TRBJ1-2
TGTGCCAGCAGTACCTCACCCCGGACAGGGTTCCGCTATGGCTACACCTTC
CASSTSPRTGFRYGYTF